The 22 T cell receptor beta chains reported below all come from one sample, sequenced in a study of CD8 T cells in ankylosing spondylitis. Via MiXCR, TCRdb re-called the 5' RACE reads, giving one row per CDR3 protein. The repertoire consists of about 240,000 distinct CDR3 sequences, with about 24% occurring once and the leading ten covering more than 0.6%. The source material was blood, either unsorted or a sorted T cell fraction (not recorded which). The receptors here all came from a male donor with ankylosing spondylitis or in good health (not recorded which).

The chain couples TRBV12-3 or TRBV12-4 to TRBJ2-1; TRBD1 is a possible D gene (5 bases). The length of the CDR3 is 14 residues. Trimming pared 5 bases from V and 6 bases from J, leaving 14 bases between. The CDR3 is CASSKQGFRNEQFF. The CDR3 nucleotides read TGTGCCAGCAGTAAGCAGGGCTTCCGCAATGAGCAGTTCTTC.

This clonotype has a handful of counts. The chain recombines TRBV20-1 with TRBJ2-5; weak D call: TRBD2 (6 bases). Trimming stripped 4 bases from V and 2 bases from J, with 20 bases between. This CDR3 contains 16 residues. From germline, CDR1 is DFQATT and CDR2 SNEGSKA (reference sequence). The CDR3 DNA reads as TGCAGTGCTATAAACCTCAGCGGGTACCCACAAGAGACCCAGTACTTC. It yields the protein CSAINLSGYPQETQYF.

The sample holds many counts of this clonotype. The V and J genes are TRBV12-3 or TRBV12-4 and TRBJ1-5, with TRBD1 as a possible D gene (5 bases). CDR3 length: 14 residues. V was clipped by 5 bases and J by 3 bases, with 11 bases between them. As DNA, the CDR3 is TGTGCCAGCAGTCATAGGGGTACCAATCAGCCCCAGCATTTT. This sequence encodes CASSHRGTNQPQHF.

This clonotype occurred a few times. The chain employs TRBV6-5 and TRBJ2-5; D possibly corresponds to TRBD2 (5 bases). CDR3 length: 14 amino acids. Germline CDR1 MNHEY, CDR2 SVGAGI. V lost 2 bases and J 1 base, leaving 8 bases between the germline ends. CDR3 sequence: CASSYGSSQETQYF. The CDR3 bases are TGTGCCAGCAGTTACGGGAGCAGCCAAGAGACCCAGTACTTC.

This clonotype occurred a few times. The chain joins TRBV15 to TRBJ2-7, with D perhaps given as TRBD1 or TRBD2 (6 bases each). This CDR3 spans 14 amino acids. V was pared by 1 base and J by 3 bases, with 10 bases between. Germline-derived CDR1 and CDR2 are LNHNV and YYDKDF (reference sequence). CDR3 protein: CATSRVGGGYEQYF. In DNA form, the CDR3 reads TGTGCCACCAGCAGAGTAGGGGGAGGCTACGAGCAGTACTTC.

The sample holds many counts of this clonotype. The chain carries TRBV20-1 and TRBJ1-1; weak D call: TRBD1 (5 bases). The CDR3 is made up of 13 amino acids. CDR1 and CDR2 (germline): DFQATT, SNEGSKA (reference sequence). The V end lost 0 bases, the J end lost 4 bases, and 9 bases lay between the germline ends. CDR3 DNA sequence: TGCAGTGCTAGAGACAGCGGGGGCACTGAAGCTTTCTTT. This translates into CSARDSGGTEAFF.

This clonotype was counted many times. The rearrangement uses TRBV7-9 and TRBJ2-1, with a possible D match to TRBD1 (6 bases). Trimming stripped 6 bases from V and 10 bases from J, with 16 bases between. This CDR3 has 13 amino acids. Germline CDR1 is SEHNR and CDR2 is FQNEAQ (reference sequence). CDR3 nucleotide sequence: TGTGCCAGCAGACATTGGGACACCCAAGAGCAGTTCTTC. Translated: CASRHWDTQEQFF.

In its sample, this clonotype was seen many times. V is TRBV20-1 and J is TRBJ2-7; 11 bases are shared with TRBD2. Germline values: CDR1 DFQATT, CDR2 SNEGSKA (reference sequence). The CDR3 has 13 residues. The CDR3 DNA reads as TGCAAATGCGGGACTAGCGGAACCTACGAGCAGTACTTC. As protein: CKCGTSGTYEQYF.

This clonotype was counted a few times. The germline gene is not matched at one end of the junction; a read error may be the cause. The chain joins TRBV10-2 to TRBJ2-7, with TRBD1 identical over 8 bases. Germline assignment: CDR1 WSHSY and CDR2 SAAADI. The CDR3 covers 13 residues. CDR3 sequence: CASREYRGYEQYF. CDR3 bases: TGCGCCAGCAGGGAGTACAGGGGGTACGAGCAGTACTTC.

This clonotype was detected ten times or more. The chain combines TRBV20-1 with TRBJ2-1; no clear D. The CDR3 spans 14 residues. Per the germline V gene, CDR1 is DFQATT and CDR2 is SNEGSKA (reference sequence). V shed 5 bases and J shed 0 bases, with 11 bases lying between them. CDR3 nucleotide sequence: TGCAGTGCTTATCATCCACTCTCCTACAATGAGCAGTTCTTC. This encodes CSAYHPLSYNEQFF.

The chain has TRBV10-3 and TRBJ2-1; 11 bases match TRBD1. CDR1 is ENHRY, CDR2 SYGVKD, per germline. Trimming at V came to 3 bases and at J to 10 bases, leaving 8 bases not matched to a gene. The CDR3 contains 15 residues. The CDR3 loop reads CAISDPRTGGDEQFF. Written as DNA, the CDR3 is TGTGCCATCAGTGATCCCCGGACAGGGGGCGACGAGCAGTTCTTC.

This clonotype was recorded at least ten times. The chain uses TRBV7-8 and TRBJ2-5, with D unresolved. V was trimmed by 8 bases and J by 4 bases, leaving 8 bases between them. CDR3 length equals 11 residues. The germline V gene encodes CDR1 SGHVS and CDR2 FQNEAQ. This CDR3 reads CASQPGETQYF. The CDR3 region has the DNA TGTGCCAGCCAGCCGGGAGAGACCCAGTACTTC.

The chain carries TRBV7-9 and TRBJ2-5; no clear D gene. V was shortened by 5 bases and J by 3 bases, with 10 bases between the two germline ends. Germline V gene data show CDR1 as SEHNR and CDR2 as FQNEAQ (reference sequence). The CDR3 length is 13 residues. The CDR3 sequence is CASSLGAKETQYF. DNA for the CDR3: TGTGCCAGCAGCCTAGGCGCCAAAGAGACCCAGTACTTC.

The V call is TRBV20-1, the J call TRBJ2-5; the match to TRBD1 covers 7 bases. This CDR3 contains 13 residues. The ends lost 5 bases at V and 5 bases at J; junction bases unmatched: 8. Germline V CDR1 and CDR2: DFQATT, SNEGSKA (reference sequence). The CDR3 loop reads CSASGTERETQYF. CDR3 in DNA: TGCAGTGCTTCCGGGACAGAACGGGAGACCCAGTACTTC.

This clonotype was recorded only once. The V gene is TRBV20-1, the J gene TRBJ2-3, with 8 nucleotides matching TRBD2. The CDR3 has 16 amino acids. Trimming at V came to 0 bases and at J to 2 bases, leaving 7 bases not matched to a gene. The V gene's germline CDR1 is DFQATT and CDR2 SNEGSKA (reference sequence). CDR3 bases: TGCAGTGCTAGAGATCTGAGCGGGAGAACCACAGATACGCAGTATTTT. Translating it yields CSARDLSGRTTDTQYF.

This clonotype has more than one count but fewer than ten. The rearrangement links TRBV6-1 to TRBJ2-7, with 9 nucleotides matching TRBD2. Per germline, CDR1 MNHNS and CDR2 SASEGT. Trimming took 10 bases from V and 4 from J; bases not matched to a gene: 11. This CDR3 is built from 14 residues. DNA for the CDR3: TGTGCCACCCGGCGCAGCGGGGGGATATACGAGCAGTACTTC. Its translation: CATRRSGGIYEQYF.

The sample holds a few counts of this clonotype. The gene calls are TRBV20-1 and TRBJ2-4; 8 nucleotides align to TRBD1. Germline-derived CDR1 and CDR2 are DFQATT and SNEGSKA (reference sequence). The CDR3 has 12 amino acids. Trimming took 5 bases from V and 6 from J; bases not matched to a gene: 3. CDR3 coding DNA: TGCAGTGCTTCGGACAGGGTAAACATTCAGTACTTC. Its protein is CSASDRVNIQYF.

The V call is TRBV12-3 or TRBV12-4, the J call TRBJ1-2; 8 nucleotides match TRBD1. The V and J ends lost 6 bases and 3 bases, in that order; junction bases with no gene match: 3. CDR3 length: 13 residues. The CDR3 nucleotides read TGTGCCAGCAGCTACAGGGGGGACTATGGCTACACCTTC. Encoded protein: CASSYRGDYGYTF.

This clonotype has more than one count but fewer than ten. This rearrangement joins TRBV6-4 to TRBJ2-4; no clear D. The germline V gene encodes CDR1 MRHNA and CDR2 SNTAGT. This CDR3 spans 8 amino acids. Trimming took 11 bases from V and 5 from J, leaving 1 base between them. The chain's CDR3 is CAQNIQYF. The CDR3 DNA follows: TGTGCCCAAAACATTCAGTACTTC.

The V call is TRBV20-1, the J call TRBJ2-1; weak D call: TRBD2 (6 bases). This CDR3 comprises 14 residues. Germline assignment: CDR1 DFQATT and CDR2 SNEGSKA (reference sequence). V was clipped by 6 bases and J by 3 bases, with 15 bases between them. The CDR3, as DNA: TGCAGTGCGGTCGTGGGGGGTATCTACAATGAGCAGTTCTTC. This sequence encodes CSAVVGGIYNEQFF.

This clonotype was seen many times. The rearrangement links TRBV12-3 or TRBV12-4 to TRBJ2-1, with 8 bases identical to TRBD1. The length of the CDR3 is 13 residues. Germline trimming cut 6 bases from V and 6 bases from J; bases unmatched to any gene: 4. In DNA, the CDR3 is TGTGCCAGCAGGTTGGACAGGGTCAATGAGCAGTTCTTC. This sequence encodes CASRLDRVNEQFF.

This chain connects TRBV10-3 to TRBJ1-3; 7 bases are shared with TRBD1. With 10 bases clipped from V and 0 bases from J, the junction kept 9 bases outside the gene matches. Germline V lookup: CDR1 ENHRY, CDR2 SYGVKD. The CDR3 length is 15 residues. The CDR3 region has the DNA TGTGCCACCAGGAGAGACAGGGACTCTGGAAACACCATATATTTT. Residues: CATRRDRDSGNTIYF.